This entry is about one T cell receptor (beta chain). What it binds is unknown. Expressed TCRB transcripts were sequenced after all isolated RNA was converted to cDNA. TCRdb keeps only in-frame clones here, not all; method: immunoSEQ multiplex PCR. Of over 100,000 clones listed, 30% to 50% were seen once; the top ten hold 0.06% to 0.075%. The source of the sample is a study of beta chain features in type 1 diabetes. Broader study findings: Naive, central memory and regulatory TCRB repertoires appeared more similar among patients than healthy donors. Cells carrying high TCR expression could end up over-represented when cDNA is sequenced.

Trimming cost V 4 bases and J 1 base, with 7 bases left between them. The CDR3 extends over 13 amino acids. Germline CDR1 and CDR2: KGHSH and LQKENI. Each of the CD4+ naive, central memory, regulatory and stem cell-like memory populations was sorted via CD45RO/CCR7/CD25/CD127/CD95/CD27. The receptor was isolated from a woman aged 18 to 35 in good health. The chain carries TRBV18 and TRBJ1-1; unclear D gene. Sequencing was performed on stem cell memory CD4+ T cells from blood. This CDR3 reads CASSLGENTEAFF. In DNA form, the CDR3 reads TGTGCCAGCTCACTCGGGGAGAACACTGAAGCTTTCTTT.